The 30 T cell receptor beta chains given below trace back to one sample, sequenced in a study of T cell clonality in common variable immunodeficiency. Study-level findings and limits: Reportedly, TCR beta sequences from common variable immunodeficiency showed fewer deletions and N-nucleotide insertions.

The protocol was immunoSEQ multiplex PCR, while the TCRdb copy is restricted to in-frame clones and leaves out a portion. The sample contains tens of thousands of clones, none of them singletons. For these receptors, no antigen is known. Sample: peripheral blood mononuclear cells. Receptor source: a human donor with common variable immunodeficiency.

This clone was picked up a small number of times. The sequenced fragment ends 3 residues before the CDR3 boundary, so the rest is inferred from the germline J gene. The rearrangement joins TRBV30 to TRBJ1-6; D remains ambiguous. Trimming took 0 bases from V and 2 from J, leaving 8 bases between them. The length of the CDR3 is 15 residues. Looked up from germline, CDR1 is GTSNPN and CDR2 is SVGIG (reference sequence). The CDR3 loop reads CAWSVLSTYNSPLHF. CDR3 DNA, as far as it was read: TGTGCCTGGAGTGTACTCTCGACCTATAATTCACCC.

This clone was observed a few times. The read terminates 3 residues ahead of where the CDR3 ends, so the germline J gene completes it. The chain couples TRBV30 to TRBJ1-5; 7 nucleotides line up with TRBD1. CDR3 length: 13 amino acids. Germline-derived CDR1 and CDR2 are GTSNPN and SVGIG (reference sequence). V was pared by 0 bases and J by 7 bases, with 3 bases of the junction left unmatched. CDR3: CAWSVQGKQPQHF. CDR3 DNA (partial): TGTGCCTGGAGTGTACAGGGGAAGCAGCCC.

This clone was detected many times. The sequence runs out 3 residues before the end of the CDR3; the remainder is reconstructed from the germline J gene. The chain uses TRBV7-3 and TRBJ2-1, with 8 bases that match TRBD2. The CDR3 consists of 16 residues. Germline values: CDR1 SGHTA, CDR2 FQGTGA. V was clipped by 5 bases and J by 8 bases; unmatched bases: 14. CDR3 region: CASSLSSGGGSDEQFF. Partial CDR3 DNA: TGTGCCAGCAGCCTCTCAAGCGGGGGAGGGTCCGATGAG.

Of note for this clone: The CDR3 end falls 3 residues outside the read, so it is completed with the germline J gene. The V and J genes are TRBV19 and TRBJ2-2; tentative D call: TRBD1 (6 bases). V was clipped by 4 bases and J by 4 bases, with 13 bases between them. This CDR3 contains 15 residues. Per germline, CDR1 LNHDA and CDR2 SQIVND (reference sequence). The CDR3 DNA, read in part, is TGTGCCAGTAGTACCCTCCGGGACATCACCGGGGAG. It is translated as CASSTLRDITGE. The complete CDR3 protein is CASSTLRDITGELFF.

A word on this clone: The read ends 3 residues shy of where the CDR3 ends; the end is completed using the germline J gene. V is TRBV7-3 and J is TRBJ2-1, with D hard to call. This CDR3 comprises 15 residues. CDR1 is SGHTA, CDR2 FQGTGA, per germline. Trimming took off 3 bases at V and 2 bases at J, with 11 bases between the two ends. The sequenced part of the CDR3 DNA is TGTGCCAGCAGCTTCCATCGCTTAGCCTACAATGAG. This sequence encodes CASSFHRLAYNE. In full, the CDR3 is CASSFHRLAYNEQFF.

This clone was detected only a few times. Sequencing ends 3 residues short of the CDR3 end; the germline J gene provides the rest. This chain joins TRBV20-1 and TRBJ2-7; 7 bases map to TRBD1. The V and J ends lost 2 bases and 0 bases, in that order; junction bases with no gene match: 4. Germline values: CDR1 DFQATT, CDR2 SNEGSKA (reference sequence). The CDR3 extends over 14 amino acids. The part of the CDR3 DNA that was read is TGCAGTGCTAGAAGGACAGGCAGCTCCTACGAG. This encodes CSARRTGSSYE. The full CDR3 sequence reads CSARRTGSSYEQYF.

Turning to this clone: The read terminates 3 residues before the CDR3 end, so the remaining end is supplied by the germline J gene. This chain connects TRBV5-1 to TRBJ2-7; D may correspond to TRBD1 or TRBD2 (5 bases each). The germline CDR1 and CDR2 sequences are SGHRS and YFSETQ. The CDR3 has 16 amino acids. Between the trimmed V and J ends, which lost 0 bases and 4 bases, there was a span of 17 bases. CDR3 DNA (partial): TGCGCCAGCAGCTTGGATGAGGGGTTTCGCCTTTACGAG. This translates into CASSLDEGFRLYE. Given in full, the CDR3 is CASSLDEGFRLYEQYF.

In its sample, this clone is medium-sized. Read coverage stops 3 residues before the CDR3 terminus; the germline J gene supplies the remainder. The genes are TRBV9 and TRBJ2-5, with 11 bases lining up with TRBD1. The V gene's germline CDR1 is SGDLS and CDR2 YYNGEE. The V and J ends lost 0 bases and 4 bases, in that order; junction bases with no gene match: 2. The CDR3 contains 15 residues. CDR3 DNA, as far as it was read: TGTGCCAGCAGCGTAGACGGGACAGGGGGAGAGACC. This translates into CASSVDGTGGET. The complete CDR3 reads CASSVDGTGGETQYF.

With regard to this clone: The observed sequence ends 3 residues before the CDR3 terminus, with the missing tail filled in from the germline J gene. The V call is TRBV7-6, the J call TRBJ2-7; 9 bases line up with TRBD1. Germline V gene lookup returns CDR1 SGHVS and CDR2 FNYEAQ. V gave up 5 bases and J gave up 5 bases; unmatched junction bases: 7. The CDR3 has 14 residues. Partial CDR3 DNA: TGTGCCAGCAGCCCGGTGACAGGGGGAAACGAG. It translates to CASSPVTGGNE. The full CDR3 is CASSPVTGGNEQYF.

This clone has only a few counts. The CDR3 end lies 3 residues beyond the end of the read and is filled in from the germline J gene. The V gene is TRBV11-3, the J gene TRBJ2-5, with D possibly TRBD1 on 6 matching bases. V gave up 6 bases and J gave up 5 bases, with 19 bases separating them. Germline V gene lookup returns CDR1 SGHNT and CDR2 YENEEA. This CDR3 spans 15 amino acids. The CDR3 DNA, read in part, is TGTGCCAGCAGTTCGACAGGCGGTGGCTGGGAGACC. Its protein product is CASSSTGGGWET. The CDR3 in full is CASSSTGGGWETQYF.

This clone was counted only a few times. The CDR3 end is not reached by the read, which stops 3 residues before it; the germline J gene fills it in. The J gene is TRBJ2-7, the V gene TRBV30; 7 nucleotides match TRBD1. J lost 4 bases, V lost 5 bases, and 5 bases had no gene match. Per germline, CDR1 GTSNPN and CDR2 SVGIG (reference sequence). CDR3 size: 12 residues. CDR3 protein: CAWSQGEYEQYF. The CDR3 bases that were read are TGTGCCTGGTCCCAGGGGGAATACGAG.

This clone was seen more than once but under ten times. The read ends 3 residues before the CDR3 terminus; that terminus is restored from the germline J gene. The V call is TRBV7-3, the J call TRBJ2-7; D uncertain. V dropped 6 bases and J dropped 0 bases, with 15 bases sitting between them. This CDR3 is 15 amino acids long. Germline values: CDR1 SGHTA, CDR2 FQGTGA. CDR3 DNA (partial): TGTGCCAGCAGTCCTGACTCGAGGAGCTCCTACGAG. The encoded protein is CASSPDSRSSYE. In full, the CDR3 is CASSPDSRSSYEQYF.

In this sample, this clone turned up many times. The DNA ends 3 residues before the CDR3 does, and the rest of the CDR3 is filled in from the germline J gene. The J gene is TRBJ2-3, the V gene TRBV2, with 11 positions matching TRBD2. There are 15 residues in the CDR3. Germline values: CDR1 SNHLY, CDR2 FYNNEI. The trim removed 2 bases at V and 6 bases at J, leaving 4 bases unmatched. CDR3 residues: CASSESTSGVDTQYF. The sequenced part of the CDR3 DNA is TGTGCCAGCAGTGAATCGACTAGCGGGGTGGATACG.

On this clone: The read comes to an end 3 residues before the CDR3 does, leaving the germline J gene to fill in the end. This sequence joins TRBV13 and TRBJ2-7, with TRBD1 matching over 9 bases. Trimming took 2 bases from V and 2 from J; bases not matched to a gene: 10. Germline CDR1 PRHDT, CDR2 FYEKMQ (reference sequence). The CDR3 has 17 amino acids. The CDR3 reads CASSLSTGGSATYEQYF. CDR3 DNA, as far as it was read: TGTGCCAGCAGCTTAAGTACAGGGGGCTCAGCTACCTACGAG.

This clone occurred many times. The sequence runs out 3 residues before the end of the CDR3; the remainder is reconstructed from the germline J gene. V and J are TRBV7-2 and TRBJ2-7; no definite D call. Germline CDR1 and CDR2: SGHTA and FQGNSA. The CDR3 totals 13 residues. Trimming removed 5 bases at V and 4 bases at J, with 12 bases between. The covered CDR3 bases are TGTGCCAGCAGCGGAACAGTTTGGTACGAG. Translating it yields CASSGTVWYE. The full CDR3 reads CASSGTVWYEQYF.

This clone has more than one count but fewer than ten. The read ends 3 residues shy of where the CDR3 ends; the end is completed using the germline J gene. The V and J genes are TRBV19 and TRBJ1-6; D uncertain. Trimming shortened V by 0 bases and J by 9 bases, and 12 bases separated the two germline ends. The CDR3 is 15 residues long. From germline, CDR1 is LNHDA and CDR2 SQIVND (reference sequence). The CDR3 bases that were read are TGTGCCAGTAGTATAGACGGCAGGTCGCTTTCACCC. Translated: CASSIDGRSLSP. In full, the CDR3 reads CASSIDGRSLSPLHF.

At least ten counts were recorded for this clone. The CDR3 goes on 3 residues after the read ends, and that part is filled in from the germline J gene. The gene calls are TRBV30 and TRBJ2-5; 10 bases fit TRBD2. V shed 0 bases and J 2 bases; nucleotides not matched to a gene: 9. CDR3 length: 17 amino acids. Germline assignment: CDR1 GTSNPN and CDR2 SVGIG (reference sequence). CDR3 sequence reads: CAWSVSRTSGAQETQYF. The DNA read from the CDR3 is TGTGCCTGGAGTGTATCCCGGACTAGCGGAGCTCAAGAGACC.

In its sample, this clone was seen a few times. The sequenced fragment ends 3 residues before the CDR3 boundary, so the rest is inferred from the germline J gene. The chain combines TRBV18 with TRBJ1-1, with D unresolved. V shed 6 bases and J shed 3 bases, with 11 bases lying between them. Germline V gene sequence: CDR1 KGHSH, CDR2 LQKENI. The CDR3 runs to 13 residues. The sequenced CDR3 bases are TGTGCCAGCTCCCCTGGAGCGGACACTGAA. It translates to CASSPGADTE. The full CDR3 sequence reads CASSPGADTEAFF.

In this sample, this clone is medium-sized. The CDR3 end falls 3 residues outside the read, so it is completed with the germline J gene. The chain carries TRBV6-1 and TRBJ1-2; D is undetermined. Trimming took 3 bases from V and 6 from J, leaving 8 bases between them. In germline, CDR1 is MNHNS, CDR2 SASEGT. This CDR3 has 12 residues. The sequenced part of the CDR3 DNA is TGTGCCAGCAGTGAGGTACAGAATGGC. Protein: CASSEVQNG. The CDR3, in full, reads CASSEVQNGYTF.

CDR3 amino acids: CASRARDTSSQETQYF. The sequenced part of the CDR3 DNA is TGTGCCAGCAGGGCCCGGGACACCTCTTCCCAAGAGACC. The genes are TRBV6-2 or TRBV6-3 and TRBJ2-5; a weak D match, TRBD1 (6 bases). The read terminates 3 residues before the CDR3 end, so the remaining end is supplied by the germline J gene. CDR1 MNHEY and CDR2 SVGEGT come from the germline V gene. The CDR3 covers 16 residues. Trimming cost V 6 bases and J 1 base, with 18 bases left between them.

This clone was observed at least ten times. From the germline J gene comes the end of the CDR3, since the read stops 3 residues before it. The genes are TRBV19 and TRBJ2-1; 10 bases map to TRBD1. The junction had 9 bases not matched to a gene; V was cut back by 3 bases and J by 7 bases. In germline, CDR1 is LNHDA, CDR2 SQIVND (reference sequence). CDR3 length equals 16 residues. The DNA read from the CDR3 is TGTGCCAGTAGTATTAGACAGGGGGCCAACCCGAATGAG. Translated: CASSIRQGANPNE. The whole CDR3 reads CASSIRQGANPNEQFF.

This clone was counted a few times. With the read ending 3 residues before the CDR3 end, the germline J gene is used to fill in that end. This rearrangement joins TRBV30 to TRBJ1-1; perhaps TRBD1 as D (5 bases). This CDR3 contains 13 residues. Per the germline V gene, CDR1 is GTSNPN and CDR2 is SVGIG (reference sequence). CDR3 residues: CAWSVQAVFKAFF. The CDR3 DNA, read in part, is TGTGCCTGGAGTGTACAGGCCGTCTTTAAA.

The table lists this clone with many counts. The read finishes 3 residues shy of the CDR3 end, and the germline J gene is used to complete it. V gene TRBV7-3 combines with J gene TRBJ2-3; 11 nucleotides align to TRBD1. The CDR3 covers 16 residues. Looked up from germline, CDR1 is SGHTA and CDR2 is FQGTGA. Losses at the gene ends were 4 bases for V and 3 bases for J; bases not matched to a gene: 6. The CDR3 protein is CASSSAGTGGTDTQYF. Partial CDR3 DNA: TGTGCCAGCAGCTCGGCCGGGACAGGGGGGACAGATACG.

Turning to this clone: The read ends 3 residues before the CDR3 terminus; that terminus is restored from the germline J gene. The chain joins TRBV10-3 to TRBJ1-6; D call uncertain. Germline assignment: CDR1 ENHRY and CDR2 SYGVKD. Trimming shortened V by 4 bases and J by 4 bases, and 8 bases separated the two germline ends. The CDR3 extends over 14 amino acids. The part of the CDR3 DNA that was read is TGTGCCATCAGTGCCGTCCTGTATAATTCACCC. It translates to CAISAVLYNSP. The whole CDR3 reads CAISAVLYNSPLHF.

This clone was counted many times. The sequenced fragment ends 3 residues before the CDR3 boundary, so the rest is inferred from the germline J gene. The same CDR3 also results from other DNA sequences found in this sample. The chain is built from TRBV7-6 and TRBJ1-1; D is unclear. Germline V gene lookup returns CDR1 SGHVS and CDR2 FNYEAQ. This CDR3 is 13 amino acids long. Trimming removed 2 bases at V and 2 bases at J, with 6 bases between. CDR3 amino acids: CASSLSRNTEAFF. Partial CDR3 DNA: TGTGCCAGCAGCTTATCCCGTAACACTGAA.

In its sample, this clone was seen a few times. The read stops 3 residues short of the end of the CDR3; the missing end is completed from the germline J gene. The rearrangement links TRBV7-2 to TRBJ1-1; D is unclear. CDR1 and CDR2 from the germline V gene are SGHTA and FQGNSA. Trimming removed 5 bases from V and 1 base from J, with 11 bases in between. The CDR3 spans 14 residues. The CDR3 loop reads CASSHGLTNTEAFF. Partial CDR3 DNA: TGTGCCAGCAGCCACGGACTCACGAACACTGAA.

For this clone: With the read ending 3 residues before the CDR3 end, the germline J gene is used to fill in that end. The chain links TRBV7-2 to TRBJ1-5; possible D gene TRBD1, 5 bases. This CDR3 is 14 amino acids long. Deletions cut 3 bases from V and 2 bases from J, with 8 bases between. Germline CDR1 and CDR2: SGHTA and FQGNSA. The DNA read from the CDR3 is TGTGCCAGCAGCTTTCCACAGGGCAATCAGCCC. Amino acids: CASSFPQGNQP. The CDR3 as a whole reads CASSFPQGNQPQHF.

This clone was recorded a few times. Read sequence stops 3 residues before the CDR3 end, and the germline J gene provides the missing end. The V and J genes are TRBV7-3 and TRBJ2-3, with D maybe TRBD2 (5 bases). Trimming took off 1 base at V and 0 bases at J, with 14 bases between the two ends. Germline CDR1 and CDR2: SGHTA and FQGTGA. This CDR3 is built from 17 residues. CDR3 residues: CASSLIGSGSSTDTQYF. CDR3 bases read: TGTGCCAGCAGCTTAATTGGTTCGGGGTCTAGCACAGATACG.

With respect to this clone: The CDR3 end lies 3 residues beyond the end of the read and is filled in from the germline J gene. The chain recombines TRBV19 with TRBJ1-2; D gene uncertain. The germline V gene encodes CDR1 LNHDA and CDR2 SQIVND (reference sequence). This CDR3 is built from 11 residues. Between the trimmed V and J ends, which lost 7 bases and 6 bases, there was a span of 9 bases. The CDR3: CASTHTDGYTF. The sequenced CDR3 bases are TGTGCCAGTACCCATACAGATGGC.

CDR3 DNA (partial): TGTGCCAGCAGTTATCCGCGGACAGGGAACCTCAATCAGCCC. Translating gives CASSYPRTGNLNQP. The whole CDR3 protein reads CASSYPRTGNLNQPQHF. V usage is TRBV6-2 or TRBV6-3 and J usage is TRBJ1-5; 8 bases are shared with TRBD1. Read coverage stops 3 residues before the CDR3 terminus; the germline J gene supplies the remainder. The CDR3 extends over 17 amino acids. Losses at the gene ends were 3 bases for V and 3 bases for J; bases not matched to a gene: 10. Germline lookup yields CDR1 MNHEY and CDR2 SVGEGT.